This TCR beta chain was sequenced for a study of shared clonotypes between healthy human individuals. Background on the study: A donor's plate count was three for CD4 naive and three for CD4 memory; CD8 naive had two and CD8 memory one.

From germline, CDR1 is LNHDA and CDR2 SQIVND (reference sequence). The CDR3 is made up of 15 amino acids. V was cut by 8 bases and J by 2 bases, with 16 bases left in between. This clone was seen a single time. The target antigen is unknown. Study results and caveats: Naive subsets generally had larger estimated richness than memory subsets. Clonotypes that were shared across a few donors made up about 5.1% of naive CD4 clonotypes.

The data were produced by immunoSEQ multiplex PCR, yet TCRdb's version contains in-frame clones alone and is incomplete. The data hold approximately 2.5 million clones, with 80% to 95% observed a single time. The chain employs TRBV19 and TRBJ1-3; D not certain. This TCR came from a man aged 18 to 30 in good health. Some clones in this sample may be carry-over from other donors' samples. Sequenced material: naive CD4+ T cells from PBMCs. The subset was: CD45RA+ positively selected. CDR3 sequence reads: CASCLFPNTGNTIYF. The CDR3 bases are TGTGCCAGTTGCCTCTTTCCTAACACTGGAAACACCATATATTTT.